A single sample gave rise to the 10 T cell receptor beta chains below, sequenced in a study of T cells in Graves' hyperthyroidism and ophthalmopathy. Template material for amplifying TCR beta CDR3 regions consisted of RNA transcripts. HTBI primers were employed in a first-round RT-PCR of the TCR CDR3. In TCRdb, the multiplex PCR reads were re-called with MiXCR into one record per CDR3 protein. This table holds fewer than 650,000 distinct CDR3 sequences, roughly 14% found once. Sample: blood. The receptors were sampled from a woman aged 40 to 50 with Graves' ophthalmopathy.

In this sample, this clonotype turned up many times. The chain recombines TRBV6-2 or TRBV6-3 with TRBJ2-7; a weak D match, TRBD1 (6 bases). The CDR3 runs 11 residues. CDR1 is MNHEY, CDR2 SVGEGT, per germline. Trimming shortened V by 7 bases and J by 3 bases, and 7 bases separated the two germline ends. In DNA form, the CDR3 reads TGTGCCAGCACGGACAGCTACGAGCAGTACTTC. Translation gives CASTDSYEQYF.

V usage is TRBV12-3 or TRBV12-4 and J usage is TRBJ2-3, with 11 bases that match TRBD2. The CDR3 has 16 residues. The V and J ends lost 9 bases and 4 bases, in that order; junction bases with no gene match: 12. The chain's CDR3 is CASLPSVAGGSDTQYF. CDR3 in DNA: TGTGCCAGTCTCCCTTCGGTAGCGGGAGGGTCAGATACGCAGTATTTT.

In this sample, this clonotype turned up a few times. This chain uses TRBV5-1 with TRBJ2-7; 11 bases fit TRBD2. Germline V gene lookup returns CDR1 SGHRS and CDR2 YFSETQ. The V gene end was trimmed by 4 bases and the J gene end by 2 bases; junction bases not matched to a gene: 5. The CDR3 covers 15 residues. CDR3 region: CASSTGLADPYEQYF. The CDR3 DNA reads as TGCGCCAGCAGCACGGGACTAGCGGACCCCTACGAGCAGTACTTC. Full variable domain (rest looked up from reference TRBV5-1 and TRBJ2-7): KAGVTQTPRYLIKTRGQQVTLSCSPISGHRSVSWYQQTPGQGLQFLFEYFSETQRNKGNFPGRFSGRQFSNSRSEMNVSTLELGDSALYLCASSTGLADPYEQYFGPGTRLTVT.

The table lists this clonotype with many counts. The rearrangement links TRBV5-1 to TRBJ2-2; D is perhaps TRBD1 (5 bases). CDR1 is SGHRS and CDR2 is YFSETQ in the germline V gene. This CDR3 comprises 15 residues. V was pared by 0 bases and J by 4 bases, with 10 bases between. The CDR3 DNA reads as TGCGCCAGCAGCTTGGCAGGGATGGGCACCGGGGAGCTGTTTTTT. Its protein is CASSLAGMGTGELFF.

This clonotype came up many times. DNA for the CDR3: TGTGCCACCAGTGATTTCGCGGGTGAGCAGTACTTC. Translating gives CATSDFAGEQYF. The chain has TRBV24-1 and TRBJ2-7, with D perhaps TRBD2 (5 bases). Germline CDR1 is KGHDR and CDR2 is SFDVKD. V gave up 1 base and J gave up 7 bases, with 7 bases separating them. The CDR3 has 12 residues.

This clonotype has at least ten counts. The rearrangement uses TRBV18 and TRBJ1-5, with a tentative D call TRBD1 (5 bases). From germline, CDR1 is KGHSH and CDR2 LQKENI. Trimming took off 2 bases at V and 3 bases at J, with 11 bases between the two ends. This CDR3 contains 15 residues. The CDR3 loop is CASSPSGRINQPQHF. For the CDR3, the DNA is TGTGCCAGCTCACCATCGGGACGGATCAATCAGCCCCAGCATTTT.

This clonotype was seen ten or more times. This chain connects TRBV7-9 to TRBJ2-2; D is perhaps TRBD1 (5 bases). CDR1 and CDR2 from the germline V gene are SEHNR and FQNEAQ (reference sequence). V lost 11 bases to trimming and J lost 2 bases, with 15 bases between them. The CDR3 length is 14 residues. CDR3 sequence (DNA): TGTGCCCGTGGGGCCGTTCTTAACACCGGGGAGCTGTTTTTT. This sequence encodes CARGAVLNTGELFF.

This rearrangement joins TRBV19 to TRBJ2-7; weak D call: TRBD1 (6 bases). Germline V gene data show CDR1 as LNHDA and CDR2 as SQIVND (reference sequence). The CDR3 has 14 amino acids. Trimming took off 3 bases at V and 2 bases at J, with 11 bases between the two ends. The DNA for the CDR3 is TGTGCCAGTAGTATTCAGACAGGAACCTACGAGCAGTACTTC. Translating it yields CASSIQTGTYEQYF.

This clonotype came up many times. This chain uses TRBV19 with TRBJ1-1; no clear D. There are 15 residues in the CDR3. Trimming shortened V by 6 bases and J by 0 bases, and 14 bases separated the two germline ends. Germline V gene data show CDR1 as LNHDA and CDR2 as SQIVND (reference sequence). The CDR3 loop is CASRRAFSMNTEAFF. As DNA, the CDR3 is TGTGCCAGTAGGCGGGCATTCTCCATGAACACTGAAGCTTTCTTT.

This clonotype was recorded many times. CDR3 DNA: TGTGCCACCGCGTGGACTAGCGGTACCGGGGAGCTGTTTTTT. Translating it yields CATAWTSGTGELFF. This chain connects TRBV15 to TRBJ2-2; 10 nucleotides align to TRBD2. The CDR3 totals 14 residues. Trimming cost V 8 bases and J 5 bases; bases outside gene matches: 5. Germline V gene sequence: CDR1 LNHNV, CDR2 YYDKDF (reference sequence).